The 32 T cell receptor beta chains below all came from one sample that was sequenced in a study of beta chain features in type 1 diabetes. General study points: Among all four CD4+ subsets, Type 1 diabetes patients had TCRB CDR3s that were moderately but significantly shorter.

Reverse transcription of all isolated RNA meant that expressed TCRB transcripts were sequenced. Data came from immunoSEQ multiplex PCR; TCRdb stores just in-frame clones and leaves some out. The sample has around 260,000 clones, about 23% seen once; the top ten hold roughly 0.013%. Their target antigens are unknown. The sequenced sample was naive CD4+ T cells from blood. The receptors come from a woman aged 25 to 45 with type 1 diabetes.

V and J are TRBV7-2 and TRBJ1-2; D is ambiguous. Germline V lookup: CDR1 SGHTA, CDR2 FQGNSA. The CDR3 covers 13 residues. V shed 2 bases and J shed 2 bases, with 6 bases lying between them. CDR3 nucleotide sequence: TGTGCCAGCAGCTTACGCAGGAACTATGGCTACACCTTC. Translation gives CASSLRRNYGYTF.

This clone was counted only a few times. CDR3 region: CASSPPSGSDNEQFF. The CDR3 DNA is TGTGCCAGCTCACCACCGAGCGGGAGTGACAATGAGCAGTTCTTC. This chain uses TRBV18 with TRBJ2-1; 8 nucleotides match TRBD2. The CDR3 sequence is 15 residues long. The germline gives CDR1 KGHSH, CDR2 LQKENI. With V trimmed by 0 bases and J by 5 bases, 3 bases remained unmatched.

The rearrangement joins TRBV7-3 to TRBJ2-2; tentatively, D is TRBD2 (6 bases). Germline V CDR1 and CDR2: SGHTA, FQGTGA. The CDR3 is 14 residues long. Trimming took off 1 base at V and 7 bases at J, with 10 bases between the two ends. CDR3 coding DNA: TGTGCCAGCAGCTTAAACGCGCGGGACGGGGAGCTGTTTTTT. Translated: CASSLNARDGELFF.

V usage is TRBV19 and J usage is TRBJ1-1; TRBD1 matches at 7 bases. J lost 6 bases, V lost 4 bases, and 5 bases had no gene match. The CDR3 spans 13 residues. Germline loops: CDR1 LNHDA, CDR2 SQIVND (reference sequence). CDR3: CASSNDRDSEAFF. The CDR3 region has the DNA TGTGCCAGTAGTAACGACAGGGACTCTGAAGCTTTCTTT.

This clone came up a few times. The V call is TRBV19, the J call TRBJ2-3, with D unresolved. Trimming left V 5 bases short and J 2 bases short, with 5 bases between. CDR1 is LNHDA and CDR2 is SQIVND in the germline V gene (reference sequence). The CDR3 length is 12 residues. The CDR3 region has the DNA TGTGCCAGTAGTTTCCACACAGATACGCAGTATTTT. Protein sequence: CASSFHTDTQYF.

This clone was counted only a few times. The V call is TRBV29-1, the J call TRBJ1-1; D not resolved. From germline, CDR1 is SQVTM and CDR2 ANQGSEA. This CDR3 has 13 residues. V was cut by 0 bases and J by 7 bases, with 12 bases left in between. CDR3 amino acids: CSVEDGRAGEAFF. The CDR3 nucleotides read TGCAGCGTTGAAGATGGAAGGGCGGGTGAAGCTTTCTTT.

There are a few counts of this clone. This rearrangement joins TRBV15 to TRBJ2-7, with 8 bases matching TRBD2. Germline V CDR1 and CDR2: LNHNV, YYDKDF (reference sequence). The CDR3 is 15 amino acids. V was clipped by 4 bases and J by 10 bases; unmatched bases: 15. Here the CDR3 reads CATSTAGTSPQPQYF. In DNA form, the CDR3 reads TGTGCCACCAGCACCGCCGGGACTAGTCCTCAACCACAGTACTTC.

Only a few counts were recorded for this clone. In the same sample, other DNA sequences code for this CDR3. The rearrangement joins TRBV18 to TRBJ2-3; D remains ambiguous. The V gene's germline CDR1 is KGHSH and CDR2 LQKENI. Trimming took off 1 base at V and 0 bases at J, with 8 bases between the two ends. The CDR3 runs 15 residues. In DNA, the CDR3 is TGTGCCAGCTCACCACGAACGGAGAGCACAGATACGCAGTATTTT. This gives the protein CASSPRTESTDTQYF. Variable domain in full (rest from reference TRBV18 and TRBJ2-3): NAGVMQNPRHLVRRRGQEARLRCSPMKGHSHVYWYRQLPEEGLKFMVYLQKENIIDESGMPKERFSAEFPKEGPSILRIQQVVRGDSAAYFCASSPRTESTDTQYFGPGTRLTVL.

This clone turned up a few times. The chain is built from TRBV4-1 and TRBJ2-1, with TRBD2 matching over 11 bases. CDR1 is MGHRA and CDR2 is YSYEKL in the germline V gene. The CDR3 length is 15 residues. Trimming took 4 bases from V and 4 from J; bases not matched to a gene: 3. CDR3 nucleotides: TGCGCCAGCAGCCGCACTAGCGGGAGTTACAATGAGCAGTTCTTC. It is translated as CASSRTSGSYNEQFF.

The CDR3 reads CASSVDSGVYNEQFF. The CDR3 DNA sequence: TGTGCCAGCAGCGTAGATTCGGGAGTGTACAATGAGCAGTTCTTC. The V and J genes are TRBV9 and TRBJ2-1; weak D call: TRBD2 (6 bases). Deletions cut 0 bases from V and 4 bases from J, with 11 bases between. Germline V gives CDR1 SGDLS, CDR2 YYNGEE. This CDR3 spans 15 amino acids.

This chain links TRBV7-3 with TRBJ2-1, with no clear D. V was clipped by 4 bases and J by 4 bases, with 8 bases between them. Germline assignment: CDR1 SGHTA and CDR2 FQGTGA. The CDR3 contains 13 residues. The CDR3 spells CASSSPPYNEQFF. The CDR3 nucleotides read TGTGCCAGCAGCTCCCCCCCTTACAATGAGCAGTTCTTC.

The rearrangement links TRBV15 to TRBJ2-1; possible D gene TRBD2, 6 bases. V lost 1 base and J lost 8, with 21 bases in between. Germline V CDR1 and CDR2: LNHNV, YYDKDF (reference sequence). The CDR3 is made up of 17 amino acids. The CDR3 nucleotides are TGTGCCACCAGCAGAGGCGGCGGCGGGAACCCTTCGTATGAGCAGTTCTTC. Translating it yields CATSRGGGGNPSYEQFF.

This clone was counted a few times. CDR3 sequence: CAISGGTTYNEQFF. The CDR3 DNA follows: TGTGCCATCAGTGGCGGGACTACCTACAATGAGCAGTTCTTC. The chain recombines TRBV10-3 with TRBJ2-1; 7 bases fit TRBD2. CDR3 length equals 14 residues. The J segment lost 2 bases and the V segment lost 4 bases, leaving 2 bases of the junction unmatched. Germline values: CDR1 ENHRY, CDR2 SYGVKD.

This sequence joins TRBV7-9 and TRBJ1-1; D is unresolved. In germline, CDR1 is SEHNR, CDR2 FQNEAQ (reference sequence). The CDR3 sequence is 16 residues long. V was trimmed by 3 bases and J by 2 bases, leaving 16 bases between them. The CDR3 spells CASSLVSLILNTEAFF. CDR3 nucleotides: TGTGCCAGCAGCTTGGTGTCTCTCATACTAAACACTGAAGCTTTCTTT.

The CDR3 DNA reads TGTGCCAGCAGTAATAGGACGGGGTTGTCCCAGTACTTC. Translated, it gives CASSNRTGLSQYF. The rearrangement joins TRBV28 to TRBJ2-5; D is possibly TRBD2 (5 bases). CDR3 length equals 13 residues. Trimming shortened V by 5 bases and J by 9 bases, and 16 bases separated the two germline ends. Per the germline V gene, CDR1 is MDHEN and CDR2 is SYDVKM.

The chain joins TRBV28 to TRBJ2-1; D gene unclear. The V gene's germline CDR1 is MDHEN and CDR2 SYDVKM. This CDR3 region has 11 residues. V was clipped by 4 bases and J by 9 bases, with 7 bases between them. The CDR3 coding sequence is TGTGCCAGCAGTTCCCGAGGTGAGCAGTTCTTC. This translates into CASSSRGEQFF.

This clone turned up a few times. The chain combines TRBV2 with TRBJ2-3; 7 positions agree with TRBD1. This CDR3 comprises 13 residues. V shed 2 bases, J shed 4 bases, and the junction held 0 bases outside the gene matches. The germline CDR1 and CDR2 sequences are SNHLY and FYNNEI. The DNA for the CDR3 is TGTGCCAGCAGTGAACAGGGGGCAGATACGCAGTATTTT. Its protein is CASSEQGADTQYF.

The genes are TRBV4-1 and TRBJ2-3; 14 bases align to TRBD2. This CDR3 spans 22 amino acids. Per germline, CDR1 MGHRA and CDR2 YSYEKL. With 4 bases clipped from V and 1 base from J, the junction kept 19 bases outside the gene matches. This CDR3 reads CASSLQVPPVTSGRDGTDTQYF. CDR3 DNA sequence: TGCGCCAGCAGCCTACAAGTCCCCCCGGTGACTAGCGGGAGGGATGGCACAGATACGCAGTATTTT.

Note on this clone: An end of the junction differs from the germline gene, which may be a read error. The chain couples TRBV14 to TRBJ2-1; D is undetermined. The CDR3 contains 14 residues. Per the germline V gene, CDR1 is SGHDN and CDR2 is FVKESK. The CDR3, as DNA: TGTGCCAGCAGCCAAGCAGGCTCCCACAATGAGCAGTTCTTC. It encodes CASSQAGSHNEQFF.

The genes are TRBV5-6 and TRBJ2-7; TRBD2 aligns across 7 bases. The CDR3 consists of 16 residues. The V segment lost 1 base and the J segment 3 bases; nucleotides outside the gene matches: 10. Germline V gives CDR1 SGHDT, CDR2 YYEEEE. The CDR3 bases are TGTGCCAGCAGCTTGCGTGAGACTAGCAGAAGCTACGAGCAGTACTTC. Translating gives CASSLRETSRSYEQYF.

In nucleotides, the CDR3 is TGTGCCAGCACCTTCGGGGACTACAATGAGCAGTTCTTC. This encodes CASTFGDYNEQFF. The chain combines TRBV27 with TRBJ2-1; D perhaps matches TRBD2 (5 bases). Looked up from germline, CDR1 is MNHEY and CDR2 is SMNVEV (reference sequence). The CDR3 runs to 13 residues. Trimming removed 7 bases at V and 3 bases at J, with 10 bases between.

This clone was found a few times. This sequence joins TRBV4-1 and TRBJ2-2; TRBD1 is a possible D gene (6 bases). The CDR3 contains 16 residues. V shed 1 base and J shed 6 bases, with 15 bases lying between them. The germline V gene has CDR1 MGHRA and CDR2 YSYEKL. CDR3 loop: CASSQVPGHPAGELFF. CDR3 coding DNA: TGCGCCAGCAGCCAAGTCCCGGGACATCCGGCCGGGGAGCTGTTTTTT.

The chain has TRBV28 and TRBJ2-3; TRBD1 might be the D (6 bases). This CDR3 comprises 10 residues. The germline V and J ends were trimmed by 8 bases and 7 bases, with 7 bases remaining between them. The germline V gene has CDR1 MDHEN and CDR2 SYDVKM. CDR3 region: CASQGNTQYF. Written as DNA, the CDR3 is TGTGCCAGCCAGGGGAATACGCAGTATTTT.

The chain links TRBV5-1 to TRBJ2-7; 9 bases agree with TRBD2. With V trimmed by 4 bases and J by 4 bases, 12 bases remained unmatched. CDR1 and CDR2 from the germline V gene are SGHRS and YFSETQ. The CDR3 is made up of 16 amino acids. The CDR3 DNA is TGCGCCAGCAGCCCCCGTAGTAGCGGGAGATCTTACGAGCAGTACTTC. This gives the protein CASSPRSSGRSYEQYF.

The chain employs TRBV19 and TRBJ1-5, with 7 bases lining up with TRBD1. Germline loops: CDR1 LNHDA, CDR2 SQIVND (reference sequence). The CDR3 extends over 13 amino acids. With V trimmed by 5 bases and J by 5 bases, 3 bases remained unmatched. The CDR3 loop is CASSHGQDQPQHF. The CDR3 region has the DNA TGTGCCAGTAGTCACGGACAGGATCAGCCCCAGCATTTT.

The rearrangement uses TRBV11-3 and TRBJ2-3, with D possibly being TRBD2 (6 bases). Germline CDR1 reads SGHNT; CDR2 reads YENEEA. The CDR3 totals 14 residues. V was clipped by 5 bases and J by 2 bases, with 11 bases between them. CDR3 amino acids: CASSTGGNTDTQYF. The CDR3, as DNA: TGTGCCAGCAGCACAGGAGGGAACACAGATACGCAGTATTTT.

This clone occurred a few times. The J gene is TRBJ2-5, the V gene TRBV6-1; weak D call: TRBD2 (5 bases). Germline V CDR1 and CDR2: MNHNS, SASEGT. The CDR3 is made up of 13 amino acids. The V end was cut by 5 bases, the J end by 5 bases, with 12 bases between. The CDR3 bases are TGTGCCAGCAGTACCCGGGATCTGGAGACCCAGTACTTC. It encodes CASSTRDLETQYF.

CDR3 bases: TGCGCCAGCCGGAGCGGGAGAGCTAGCACAGATACGCAGTATTTT. Translated: CASRSGRASTDTQYF. The V call is TRBV5-1, the J call TRBJ2-3; 8 bases agree with TRBD2. CDR1 and CDR2 from the germline V gene are SGHRS and YFSETQ. V shed 7 bases and J 0 bases; nucleotides not matched to a gene: 7. The CDR3 runs to 15 residues.

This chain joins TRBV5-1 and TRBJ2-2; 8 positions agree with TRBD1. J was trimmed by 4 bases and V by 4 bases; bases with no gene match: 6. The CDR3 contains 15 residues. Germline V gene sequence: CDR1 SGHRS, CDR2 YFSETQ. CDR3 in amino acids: CASSVRQGPTGELFF. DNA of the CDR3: TGCGCCAGCAGCGTAAGACAGGGGCCCACCGGGGAGCTGTTTTTT.

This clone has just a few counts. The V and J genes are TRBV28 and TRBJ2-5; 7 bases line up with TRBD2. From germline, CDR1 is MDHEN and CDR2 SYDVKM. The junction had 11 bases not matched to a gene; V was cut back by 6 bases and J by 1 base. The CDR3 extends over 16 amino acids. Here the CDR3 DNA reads TGTGCCAGCAGCCTCCATGGGGGGGTTGCCCAAGAGACCCAGTACTTC. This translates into CASSLHGGVAQETQYF.

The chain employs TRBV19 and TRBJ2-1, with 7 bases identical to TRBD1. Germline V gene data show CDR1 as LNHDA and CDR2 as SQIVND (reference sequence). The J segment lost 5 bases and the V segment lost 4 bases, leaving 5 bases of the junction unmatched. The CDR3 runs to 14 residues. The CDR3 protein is CASSRGDRDNEQFF. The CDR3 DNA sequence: TGTGCCAGTAGTAGAGGTGACAGGGACAATGAGCAGTTCTTC.

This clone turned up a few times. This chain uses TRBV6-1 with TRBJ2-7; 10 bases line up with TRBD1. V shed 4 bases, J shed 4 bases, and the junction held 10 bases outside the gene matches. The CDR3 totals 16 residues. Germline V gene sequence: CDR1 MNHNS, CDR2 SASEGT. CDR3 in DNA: TGTGCCAGCAGTGGTGGGACAGGGGAACTGATTTACGAGCAGTACTTC. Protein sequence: CASSGGTGELIYEQYF.